This is a list of T cell receptor beta chains from one sample in a study of blood T cell repertoires in COVID-19. Sequenced by immunoSEQ multiplex PCR; TCRdb stores in-frame clones only, minus some. Of roughly 190,000 clones in the sample, approximately 86% were seen once. The sequenced material came from peripheral blood. These TCRs come from a young man with acute or convalescent COVID-19. The conserved cysteine and the conserved F or W are not part of the CDR3 here. D genes are given only for firm matches.

j_call: TRBJ2-1; d_call: -; v_call: TRBV11-2; cdr3_aa: ASSPSQEQF
j_call: TRBJ2-3; d_call: -; v_call: TRBV27; cdr3_aa: ASKGGRGADTQY
j_call: TRBJ1-2; d_call: -; v_call: TRBV7-9; cdr3_aa: ASSLGSVGYT
j_call: TRBJ1-3; d_call: -; v_call: TRBV10-3; cdr3_aa: AISETGGGNTIY
j_call: TRBJ1-5; d_call: -; v_call: TRBV14; cdr3_aa: ASSQDINQPQH
j_call: TRBJ2-2; d_call: -; v_call: TRBV10-1; cdr3_aa: ASSGGLTGELF
j_call: TRBJ1-2; d_call: -; v_call: TRBV5-8; cdr3_aa: ASSRRTENYGYT
j_call: TRBJ1-3; d_call: TRBD1; v_call: TRBV5-1; cdr3_aa: ASSSGQGNTIY
j_call: TRBJ1-5; d_call: TRBD1; v_call: TRBV7-2; cdr3_aa: ASSPQGGTNQPQH
j_call: TRBJ2-7; d_call: -; v_call: TRBV5-1; cdr3_aa: ASILRPYEQY
j_call: TRBJ2-1; d_call: -; v_call: TRBV6-5; cdr3_aa: ASSYRTGTYNEQF
j_call: TRBJ1-5; d_call: -; v_call: TRBV19; cdr3_aa: ASSDSERPQH
j_call: TRBJ1-4; d_call: -; v_call: TRBV5-5; cdr3_aa: ASSWDMGNEKLF
j_call: TRBJ2-7; d_call: TRBD2; v_call: TRBV28; cdr3_aa: ASSPGLAGFYSYEQY
j_call: TRBJ1-4; d_call: -; v_call: TRBV5-6; cdr3_aa: ASSRTDSQEKLF
j_call: TRBJ1-1; d_call: -; v_call: TRBV21-1; cdr3_aa: ASSKYAEPSEAF
j_call: TRBJ2-7; d_call: TRBD1; v_call: TRBV19; cdr3_aa: ASSARTGAYEQY
j_call: TRBJ1-6; d_call: -; v_call: TRBV25-1; cdr3_aa: ASSARGYYNSPLH
j_call: TRBJ2-1; d_call: TRBD2; v_call: TRBV15; cdr3_aa: ATSPRLGEGEQF
j_call: TRBJ1-1; d_call: -; v_call: TRBV6-5; cdr3_aa: ASRLGARTEAF
j_call: TRBJ1-4; d_call: -; v_call: TRBV6-6; cdr3_aa: ASSHTKEKLF
j_call: TRBJ2-7; d_call: -; v_call: TRBV7-9; cdr3_aa: ASSSQGTRLQTKQY
j_call: TRBJ1-3; d_call: TRBD1; v_call: TRBV12-5; cdr3_aa: ASGEQGGNTIY
j_call: TRBJ1-2; d_call: TRBD1; v_call: TRBV5-1; cdr3_aa: ASSTDDRGGNYGYT
j_call: TRBJ1-2; d_call: TRBD1; v_call: TRBV12-3/TRBV12-4; cdr3_aa: ASREGAAGGYT
j_call: TRBJ1-1; d_call: -; v_call: TRBV6-5; cdr3_aa: ASSEGGVDTEAF
j_call: TRBJ2-5; d_call: -; v_call: TRBV9; cdr3_aa: ASSSRRELETQY
j_call: TRBJ1-5; d_call: TRBD1; v_call: TRBV19; cdr3_aa: ASSRLPGQGDQPQH
j_call: TRBJ2-5; d_call: TRBD2; v_call: TRBV5-4; cdr3_aa: ASGPIGGAGGSVGQY
j_call: TRBJ2-2; d_call: -; v_call: TRBV4-2; cdr3_aa: ASSQGSTGELF
j_call: TRBJ2-1; d_call: TRBD1; v_call: TRBV12-3/TRBV12-4; cdr3_aa: ASSLQGVYEQF
j_call: TRBJ2-1; d_call: TRBD1; v_call: TRBV10-3; cdr3_aa: ATRFGTGGPSSYNEQF
j_call: TRBJ2-1; d_call: -; v_call: TRBV27; cdr3_aa: ASSPRSAGFDEQF
j_call: TRBJ2-1; d_call: TRBD2; v_call: TRBV11-2; cdr3_aa: ASSSLAGAAEQF
j_call: TRBJ2-5; d_call: -; v_call: TRBV5-1; cdr3_aa: ASSLSQETQY
j_call: TRBJ2-7; d_call: -; v_call: TRBV5-4; cdr3_aa: ASSNRGGGYEQY
j_call: TRBJ2-7; d_call: -; v_call: TRBV4-1; cdr3_aa: ASSPPGHSYEQY
j_call: TRBJ2-7; d_call: -; v_call: TRBV4-1; cdr3_aa: ASSQLTGAGTSYEQY
j_call: TRBJ1-5; d_call: TRBD1; v_call: TRBV5-1; cdr3_aa: ASSKTGGSNQPQH
j_call: TRBJ2-3; d_call: -; v_call: TRBV10-2; cdr3_aa: ASSGWRGTDTQY
j_call: TRBJ1-5; d_call: TRBD1; v_call: TRBV19; cdr3_aa: ASSINRGQPQH
j_call: TRBJ2-1; d_call: -; v_call: TRBV4-1; cdr3_aa: ASSQGALPAFGSF
j_call: TRBJ1-5; d_call: -; v_call: TRBV30; cdr3_aa: AWSVEWGGNQPQH
j_call: TRBJ1-1; d_call: -; v_call: TRBV12-3/TRBV12-4; cdr3_aa: ASNLQENTEAF
j_call: TRBJ1-2; d_call: -; v_call: TRBV5-1; cdr3_aa: ASGSGNYGYT
j_call: TRBJ1-3; d_call: -; v_call: TRBV2; cdr3_aa: ASRGGVSGNTIY
j_call: TRBJ1-1; d_call: -; v_call: TRBV7-2; cdr3_aa: ASSLGGTVMNTEAF
j_call: TRBJ1-3; d_call: -; v_call: TRBV18; cdr3_aa: ASSPSHGNTIY
j_call: TRBJ1-6; d_call: -; v_call: TRBV30; cdr3_aa: AWNPTGTGNSPLH
j_call: TRBJ1-6; d_call: -; v_call: TRBV5-1; cdr3_aa: ASSPGPGTYNSPLH
j_call: TRBJ1-1; d_call: -; v_call: TRBV30; cdr3_aa: AWSPLQGLNTEAF
j_call: TRBJ2-3; d_call: TRBD1; v_call: TRBV5-4; cdr3_aa: ASSLGTGIVSSTDTQY
j_call: TRBJ2-1; d_call: TRBD2; v_call: TRBV6-4; cdr3_aa: ASSPLAGARGDEQF
j_call: TRBJ2-5; d_call: -; v_call: TRBV19; cdr3_aa: ASSMRRGQETQY
j_call: TRBJ2-2; d_call: -; v_call: TRBV7-8; cdr3_aa: ASSLAGLGTGELF